This T cell receptor beta chain is drawn from a study of blood T cell repertoires in COVID-19. Study details: The United States, Italy and Spain provided the acute and convalescent COVID-19 samples. Sample material is recorded as cDNA or gDNA derived from T cells, B-cell-depleted T cells, or PBMCs.

Source study methods: Reference gene primer amplification gave estimated nucleated cell counts. Profiled with immunoSEQ multiplex PCR; TCRdb holds only in-frame clones, not every one. V, J and clone size are taken as reported in that table, and D and trimming were inferred from the DNA itself. The sample holds about 74,000 clones, about nine tenths seen once. V gave up 0 bases and J gave up 1 base; unmatched junction bases: 1. The CDR3 consists of 16 residues. In germline, CDR1 is SGHVS, CDR2 FNYEAQ. This receptor was obtained from a woman older than 75 with active or convalescent COVID-19. The specimen was peripheral blood. This chain joins TRBV7-6 and TRBJ2-1; 9 bases line up with TRBD1. CDR3 DNA: TGTGCCAGCAGCTTAGCCGGACAGGGGTCCTACAATGAGCAGTTCTTC. It encodes CASSLAGQGSYNEQFF.